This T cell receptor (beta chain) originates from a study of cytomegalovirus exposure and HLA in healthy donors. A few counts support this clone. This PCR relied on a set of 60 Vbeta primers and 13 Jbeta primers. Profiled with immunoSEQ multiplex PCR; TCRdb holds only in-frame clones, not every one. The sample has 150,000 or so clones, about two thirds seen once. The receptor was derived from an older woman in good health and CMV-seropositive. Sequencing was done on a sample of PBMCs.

The CDR3: CASGRDRGVRNEQFF. The CDR3, as DNA: TGTGCTAGTGGTCGCGACAGGGGGGTTCGCAATGAGCAGTTCTTC. The chain combines TRBV12-5 with TRBJ2-1; 9 nucleotides line up with TRBD1. The CDR3 runs 15 residues. Germline lookup yields CDR1 LGHNT and CDR2 FRNRAP. With 5 bases clipped from V and 6 bases from J, the junction kept 8 bases outside the gene matches.